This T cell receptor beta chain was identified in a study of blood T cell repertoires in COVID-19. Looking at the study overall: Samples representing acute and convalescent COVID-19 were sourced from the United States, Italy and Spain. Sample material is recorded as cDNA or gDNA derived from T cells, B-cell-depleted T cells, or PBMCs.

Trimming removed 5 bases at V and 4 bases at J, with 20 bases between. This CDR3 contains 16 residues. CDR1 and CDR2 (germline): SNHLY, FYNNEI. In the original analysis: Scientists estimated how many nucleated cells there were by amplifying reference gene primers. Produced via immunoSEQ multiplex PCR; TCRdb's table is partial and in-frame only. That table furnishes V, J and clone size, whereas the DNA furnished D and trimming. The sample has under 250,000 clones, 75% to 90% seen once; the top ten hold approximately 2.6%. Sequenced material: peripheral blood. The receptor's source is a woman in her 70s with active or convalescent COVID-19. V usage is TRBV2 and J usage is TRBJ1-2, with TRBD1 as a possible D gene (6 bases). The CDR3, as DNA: TGTGCCAGCAGTCCCCCGGGACAAGGATCCGTCTATGGCTACACCTTC. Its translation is CASSPPGQGSVYGYTF.